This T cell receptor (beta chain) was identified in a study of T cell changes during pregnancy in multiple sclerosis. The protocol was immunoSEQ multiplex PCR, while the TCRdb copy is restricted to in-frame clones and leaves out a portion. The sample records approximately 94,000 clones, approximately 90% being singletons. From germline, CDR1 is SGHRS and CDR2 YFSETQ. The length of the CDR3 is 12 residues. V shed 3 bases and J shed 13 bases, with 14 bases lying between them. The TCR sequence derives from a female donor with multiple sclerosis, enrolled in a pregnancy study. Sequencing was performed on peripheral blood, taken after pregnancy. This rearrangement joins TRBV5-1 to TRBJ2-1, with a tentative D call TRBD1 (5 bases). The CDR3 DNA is TGCGCCAGCAGCTCACAAGGGGTTCTCCAGTTCTTC. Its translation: CASSSQGVLQFF.